A single sample is the source of the 3 T cell receptor beta chains below, sequenced in a study of T cells in tumors after PD-1 blockade. The protocol was immunoSEQ multiplex PCR, while the TCRdb copy is restricted to in-frame clones and leaves out a portion. The sample records more than 40,000 clones, around four fifths being singletons. Material: PBMCs, obtained before anti-PD-1 therapy. These receptors were collected from a human donor with advanced basal cell or squamous cell carcinoma (not recorded which).

The chain joins TRBV19 to TRBJ2-1, with TRBD2 matching 8 bases. The length of the CDR3 is 14 residues. The germline V gene has CDR1 LNHDA and CDR2 SQIVND (reference sequence). Trimming took 5 bases from V and 7 from J; bases not matched to a gene: 7. CDR3 protein: CASSQGLGRNEQFF. The CDR3, as DNA: TGTGCCAGTAGTCAGGGACTAGGTAGGAATGAGCAGTTCTTC. The full variable domain, rest sourced from reference TRBV19 and TRBJ2-1, is DGGITQSPKYLFRKEGQNVTLSCEQNLNHDAMYWYRQDPGQGLRLIYYSQIVNDFQKGDIAEGYSVSREKKESFPLTVTSAQKNPTAFYLCASSQGLGRNEQFFGPGTRLTVL.

The chain employs TRBV15 and TRBJ2-7; TRBD2 is a possible D gene (5 bases). Germline V CDR1 and CDR2: LNHNV, YYDKDF (reference sequence). Trimming took 5 bases from V and 7 from J, leaving 21 bases between them. The CDR3 runs to 15 residues. CDR3 region: CATSLLGAATGEQYF. CDR3 bases: TGTGCCACCAGCTTGCTAGGTGCGGCGACGGGAGAGCAGTACTTC.

The chain has TRBV5-1 and TRBJ2-2; TRBD2 matches 11 bases. With 4 bases clipped from V and 0 bases from J, the junction kept 5 bases outside the gene matches. There are 17 residues in the CDR3. The germline CDR1 and CDR2 sequences are SGHRS and YFSETQ. DNA of the CDR3: TGCGCCAGCAGCCCGCCGACTAGCGGGGCGAACACCGGGGAGCTGTTTTTT. It encodes CASSPPTSGANTGELFF.